Here is one T cell receptor (beta chain) with its context. Its target is not known. The CDR3 ends on some other residue instead of the conserved phenylalanine or tryptophan, so this is likely a read error. It is unclear where the CDR3 begins or ends on the DNA, so no DNA is shown, and the CDR3 is as TCRdb lists it. TCR beta VDJ and CDR3 profiles were obtained from a genomic DNA template. TCRdb reanalysed the reads using MiXCR and keeps one entry per CDR3 protein. This sample carries roughly 420,000 distinct CDR3 sequences, approximately 70% of them seen once, and the ten largest clones take 4%. Both ends counted, the CDR3 spans 11 residues. CDR1 and CDR2 (germline): SQVTM, ANQGSEA. The sample originates from a study of CD8+CD57+ T cells in acquired aplastic anemia. Study information: Mean read depth for CD4+ cells from healthy donors was some 11 million.

Broader study findings: Common to patients and controls were twenty-nine CD8+ CDR3 sequences.

The sequencing input was sorted CD4+, CD8+, or CD8+CD57+ T cells (not recorded which) from PBMCs. This chain joins TRBV29-1 and TRBJ2-7; whether TRBD1, the table's D call, matches the DNA was not checked. The sequence derives from a human donor in good health, serving as a control. This chain's CDR3 is CSVEDGARNYI.